The table lists the clone carrying this T cell receptor beta chain with many counts. The antigen is not known. The data originate from a study of identical twins. Points from the study as a whole: It was cross-sectional statistical analysis, not following the same donors, that the conclusions relied on. While abundant cord blood beta clonotypes carried fewer insertions, memory repertoires showed no such pattern.

MiXCR, run by TCRdb on the 5' RACE reads, gives a single entry per CDR3 protein. The sample shows just under 650,000 distinct CDR3 sequences, around 7.4% of them seen only once. These same records also appear under a second study, on yellow fever vaccine responses in identical twins.

The material sequenced was PBMCs. The TCR sequence derives from a woman under 30 in good health.

CDR3 DNA sequence: TGCGCCAGCGCGGACATGGACCCTACTGAAGCTTTCTTT. This gives the protein CASADMDPTEAFF. The V call is TRBV5-1, the J call TRBJ1-1, with D perhaps matching TRBD1 (5 bases). CDR3 length equals 13 residues. Germline values: CDR1 SGHRS, CDR2 YFSETQ. V was shortened by 7 bases and J by 5 bases, with 15 bases between the two germline ends.